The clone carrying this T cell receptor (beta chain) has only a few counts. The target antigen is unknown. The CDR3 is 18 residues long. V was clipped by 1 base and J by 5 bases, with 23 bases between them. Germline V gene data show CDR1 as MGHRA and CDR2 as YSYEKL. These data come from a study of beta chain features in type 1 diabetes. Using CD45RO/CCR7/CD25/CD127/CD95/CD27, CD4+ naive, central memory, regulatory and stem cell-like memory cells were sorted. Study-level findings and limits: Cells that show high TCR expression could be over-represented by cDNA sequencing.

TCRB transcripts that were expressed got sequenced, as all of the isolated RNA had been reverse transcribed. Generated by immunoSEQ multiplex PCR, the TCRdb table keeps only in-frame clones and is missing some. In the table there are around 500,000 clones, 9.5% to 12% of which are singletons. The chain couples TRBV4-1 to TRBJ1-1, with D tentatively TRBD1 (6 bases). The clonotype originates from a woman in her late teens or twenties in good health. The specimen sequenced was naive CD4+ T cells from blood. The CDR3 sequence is CASSQGLSTGSVWTEAFF. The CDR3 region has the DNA TGCGCCAGCAGCCAAGGCCTTTCCACAGGGTCGGTATGGACTGAAGCTTTCTTT.